This T cell receptor beta chain originates from a study of intratumoral heterogeneity in liver cancer. With respect to the entire study: Across the full approximately 14-patient cohort, most patients were male and the median age was about 63 years. To investigate intratumor heterogeneity, the study integrated RNA-seq, DNA sequencing, TCR-seq and SNP array data drawn from multiple regions of hepatocellular carcinoma specimens. The full cohort included 71 multiregional samples from about 15 HCC patients, consisting of roughly 50 tumoral regions and 20 adjacent nontumoral regions. Here is what the overall study found, with its caveats: According to the report, TCR sequencing confirmed the RNA-seq-based estimates of regional differences in tumor-infiltrating lymphocyte burden. Within each of the two sequenced patients, overall T cell clonality showed no significant difference between tumor regions. The authors noted a relatively low number of patients and under-sampled tumor-infiltrating lymphocyte representation as limitations. In each sequenced patient, significantly more unique T-cell clonal expansions were found in tumor region a than in region b.

The germline V gene gives CDR1 as SQVTM and CDR2 as ANQGSEA. The CDR3 runs 13 amino acids, cysteine and phenylalanine included. The retained sequence is limited to the CDR3, 39 bases, with the frame set at the first base. The V end loses 4 bases and the J end loses 6 bases, and a stretch of 15 bases separates them. Regarding this clone: The specificity of this receptor is unknown. The sample holds no much larger clone one base away, and base qualities are not on file.

Using the immunoSEQ assay, the TCR beta chain CDR3 regions were sequenced from genomic DNA. Rearranged VDJ segments were amplified with primers that anneal to V and J segments. The original pipeline was this. The ImmunoSeq Analyzer software was used to compute clonality and richness metrics. Clones with differential abundance between regions were identified with Fisher's exact test combined with a beta-binomial method for additional stringency. TCRdb provides this immuneACCESS table in a form limited to in-frame rearrangements. Some clones are lacking; in checked studies, under half of them reflect an unresolved V gene, and why the rest are absent is not known. V, J and clone size derive from that table, while D and trimming were established from the DNA sequence. This sample comprises 3,500 to 4,500 clones, 47% of them detected only once. The ten largest clones take up approximately 26% of the sample.

Samples labelled H were derived from distinct, geographically separated regions of the hepatocellular carcinoma nodule. Every patient had early-stage hepatocellular carcinoma and went to surgical resection without receiving any prior therapy. The sampled areas showed no macroscopic signs of necrosis or hemorrhage. Multiple regions from two patients were subjected to TCR sequencing (ImmunoSeq). Frozen resection tissue samples were collected at a distance of at least 1 cm from each other. Genomic DNA was isolated from bulk tissue with the DNeasy blood and tissue kit. Recombination linked TRBV29-1 to TRBJ1-1; the D gene cannot be resolved reliably. The specimen was tumor tissue, collected before any cancer treatment. The TCR was taken from a man between 65 and 85 years old with hepatocellular carcinoma. The DNA sequence reads TGCAGCGTTGCATTGGTGGGGTCGGCTGAAGCTTTCTTT. Translation gives CSVALVGSAEAFF.